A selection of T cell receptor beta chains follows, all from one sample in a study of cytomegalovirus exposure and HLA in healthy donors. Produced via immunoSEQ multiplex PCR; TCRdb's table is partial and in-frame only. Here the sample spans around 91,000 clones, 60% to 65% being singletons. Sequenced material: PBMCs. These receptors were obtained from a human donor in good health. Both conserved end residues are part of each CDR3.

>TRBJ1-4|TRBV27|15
CASSLEAGGNEKLFF
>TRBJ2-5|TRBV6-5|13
CASNQAGGETQYF
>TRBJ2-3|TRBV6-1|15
CASTLAASVPDTQYF
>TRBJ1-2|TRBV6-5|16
CASSSYSGQAPYGYTF
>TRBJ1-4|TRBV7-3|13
CASSPGNGEKLFF
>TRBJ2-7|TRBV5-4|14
CASSLEQGLSEQYF
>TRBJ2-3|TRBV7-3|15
CASSPAGDGTDTQYF
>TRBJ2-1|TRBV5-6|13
CASSLREVTEQFF
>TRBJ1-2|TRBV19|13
CATTGETNYGYTF
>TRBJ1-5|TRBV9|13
CASSVDPAQPQHF
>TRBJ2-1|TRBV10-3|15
CAISWTEALYNEQFF
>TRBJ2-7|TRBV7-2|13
CASSYGSGLEQYF
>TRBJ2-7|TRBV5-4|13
CASSLGQGSEQYF
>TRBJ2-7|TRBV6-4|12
CASMQGFCEQYF